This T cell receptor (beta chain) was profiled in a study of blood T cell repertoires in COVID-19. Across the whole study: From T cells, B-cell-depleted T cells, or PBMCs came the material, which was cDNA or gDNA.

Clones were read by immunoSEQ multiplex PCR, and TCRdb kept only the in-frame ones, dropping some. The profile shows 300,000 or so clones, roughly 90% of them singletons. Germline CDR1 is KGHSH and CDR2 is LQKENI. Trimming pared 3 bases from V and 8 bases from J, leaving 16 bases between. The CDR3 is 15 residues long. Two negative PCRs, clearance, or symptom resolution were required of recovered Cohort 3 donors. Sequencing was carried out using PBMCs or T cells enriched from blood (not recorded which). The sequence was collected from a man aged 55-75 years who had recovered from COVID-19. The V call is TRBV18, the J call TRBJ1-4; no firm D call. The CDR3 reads CASSPGRERLEKLFF. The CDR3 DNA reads TGTGCCAGCTCACCGGGTAGGGAGAGATTAGAAAAACTGTTTTTT.